This TCR beta chain was identified in a study of blood T cell repertoires in COVID-19. Produced via immunoSEQ multiplex PCR; TCRdb's table is partial and in-frame only. The profile shows around 160,000 clones, 87% of them singletons. This clone was found once. The CDR3 is made up of 16 amino acids. Per germline, CDR1 SGHRS and CDR2 YFSETQ. V shed 0 bases and J 0 bases; nucleotides not matched to a gene: 4. This clonotype originated in a man older than 75 with acute or convalescent COVID-19. V usage is TRBV5-1 and J usage is TRBJ2-3; 7 bases map to TRBD2. Sequenced input: peripheral blood. The CDR3 loop reads CASSLGLADSTDTQYF. Here the CDR3 DNA reads TGCGCCAGCAGCTTGGGGCTAGCGGACAGCACAGATACGCAGTATTTT.